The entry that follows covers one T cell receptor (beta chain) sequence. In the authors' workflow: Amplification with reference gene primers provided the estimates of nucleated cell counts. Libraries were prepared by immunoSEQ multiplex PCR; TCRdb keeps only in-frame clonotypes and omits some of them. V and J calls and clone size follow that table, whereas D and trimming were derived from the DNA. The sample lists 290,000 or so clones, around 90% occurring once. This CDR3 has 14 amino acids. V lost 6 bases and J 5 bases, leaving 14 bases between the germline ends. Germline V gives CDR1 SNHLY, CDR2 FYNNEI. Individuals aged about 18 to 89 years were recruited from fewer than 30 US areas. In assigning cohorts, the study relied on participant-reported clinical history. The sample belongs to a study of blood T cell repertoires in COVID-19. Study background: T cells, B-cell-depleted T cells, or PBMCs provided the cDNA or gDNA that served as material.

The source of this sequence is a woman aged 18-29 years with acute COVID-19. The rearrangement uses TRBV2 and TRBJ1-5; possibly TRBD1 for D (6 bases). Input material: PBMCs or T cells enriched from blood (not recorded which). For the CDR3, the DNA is TGTGCCAGCAGCTCCGGGACACCCTATCAGCCCCAGCATTTT. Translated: CASSSGTPYQPQHF. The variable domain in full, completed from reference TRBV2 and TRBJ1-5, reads EPEVTQTPSHQVTQMGQEVILRCVPISNHLYFYWYRQILGQKVEFLVSFYNNEISEKSEIFDDQFSVERPDGSNFTLKIRSTKLEDSAMYFCASSSGTPYQPQHFGDGTRLSIL.